Here is one T cell receptor beta chain with its context. Germline and junction disagree at one end, which may indicate a read error. This sample was taken from a study of blood T cells in healthy people across ages. The germline V gene has CDR1 SGDLS and CDR2 YYNGEE. This CDR3 is 15 amino acids long. A second PCR of roughly 7 to 11 cycles used a sample-barcoded 5' primer and a J-beta primer mix. Via MiXCR, TCRdb re-called the 5' RACE reads, giving one row per CDR3 protein. The sample lists roughly 790,000 distinct CDR3 sequences, roughly two fifths occurring once. This receptor was identified in a woman aged 55-69 years in good health. The chain is built from TRBV9 and TRBJ2-1; 10 nucleotides line up with TRBD2. Material for sequencing was blood. As DNA, the CDR3 is TGTGCCAGCAGCGCCGGGACTAGCGACTACAATGAGCGGTTCTTC. This gives the protein CASSAGTSDYNERFF.